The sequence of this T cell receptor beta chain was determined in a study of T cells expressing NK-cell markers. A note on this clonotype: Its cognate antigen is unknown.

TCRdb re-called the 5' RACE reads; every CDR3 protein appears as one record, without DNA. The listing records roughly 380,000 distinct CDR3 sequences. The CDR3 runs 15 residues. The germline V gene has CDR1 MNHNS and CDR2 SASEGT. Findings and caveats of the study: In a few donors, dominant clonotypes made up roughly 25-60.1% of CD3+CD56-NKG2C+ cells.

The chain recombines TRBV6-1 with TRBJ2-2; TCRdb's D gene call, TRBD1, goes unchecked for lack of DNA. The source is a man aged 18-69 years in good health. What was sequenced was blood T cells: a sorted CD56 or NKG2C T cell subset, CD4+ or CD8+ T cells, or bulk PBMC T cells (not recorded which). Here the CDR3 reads CASSDWGQLTGELFF.